This TCR beta chain originates from a study of cytomegalovirus exposure and HLA in healthy donors. The study ran its PCR with 60 Vbeta and 13 Jbeta primers. The table came from immunoSEQ multiplex PCR; TCRdb's copy has only in-frame clones and leaves some out. The sample includes about 160,000 clones, 70% to 90% of them seen just once. The TCR comes from a man between 18 and 35 years old in good health and CMV-seropositive. Sequencing was performed on PBMCs.

As DNA, the CDR3 is TGTGCCAGCAGCGTGGAGGGGGCAGGGGGCTACACCTTC. Its translation is CASSVEGAGGYTF. The chain uses TRBV11-2 and TRBJ1-2; 7 bases are a match to TRBD1. With V trimmed by 5 bases and J by 8 bases, 8 bases remained unmatched. Germline assignment: CDR1 SGHAT and CDR2 FQNNGV. The CDR3 sequence is 13 residues long.